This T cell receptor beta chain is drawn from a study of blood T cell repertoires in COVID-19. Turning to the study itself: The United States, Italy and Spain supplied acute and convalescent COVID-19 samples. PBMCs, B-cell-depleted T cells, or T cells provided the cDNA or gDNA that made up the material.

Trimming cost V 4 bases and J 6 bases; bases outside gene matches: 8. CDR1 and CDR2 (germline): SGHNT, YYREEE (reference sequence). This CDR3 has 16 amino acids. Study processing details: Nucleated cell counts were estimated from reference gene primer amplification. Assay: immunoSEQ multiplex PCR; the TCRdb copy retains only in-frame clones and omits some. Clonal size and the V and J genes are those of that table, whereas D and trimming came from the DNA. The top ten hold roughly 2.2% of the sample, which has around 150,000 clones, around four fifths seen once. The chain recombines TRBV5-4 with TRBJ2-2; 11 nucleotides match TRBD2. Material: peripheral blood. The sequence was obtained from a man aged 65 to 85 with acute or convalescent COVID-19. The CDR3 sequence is CASSHSGTSGPGELFF. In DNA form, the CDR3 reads TGTGCCAGCAGCCACAGCGGGACTAGCGGTCCCGGGGAGCTGTTTTTT.